These 25 T cell receptor beta chains originate from one sample sequenced in a study of shared T cell receptors in the human thymus. The table came from immunoSEQ multiplex PCR; TCRdb's copy has only in-frame clones and leaves some out. The data hold 700,000 or so clones, with approximately 85% observed a single time. The data also belong to a second study, concerning human thymus T cells.

Material: thymocytes. These receptor sequences come from a girl under three years old with a congenital heart defect.

The chain employs TRBV12-5 and TRBJ2-5; 7 nucleotides line up with TRBD1. The J call may be faulty, since TRBJ2-7 better matches the DNA end. The germline V gene encodes CDR1 LGHNT and CDR2 FRNRAP. This CDR3 spans 24 amino acids. This CDR3 reads CASGLHRGRTEVIPRIKSSYEQYF. CDR3 coding DNA: TGTGCTAGTGGTTTGCACAGGGGCCGTACCGAAGTGATTCCTCGAATTAAGAGCTCCTACGAGCAGTACTTC.

The chain couples TRBV19 to TRBJ2-7, with TRBD1 as a possible D gene (6 bases). Deletions cut 5 bases from V and 2 bases from J, with 22 bases between. From germline, CDR1 is LNHDA and CDR2 SQIVND (reference sequence). The CDR3 extends over 17 amino acids. CDR3 bases: TGTGCCAGTAGTGGCCCAACTCACCGGGACAAGCCCTACGAGCAGTACTTC. This sequence encodes CASSGPTHRDKPYEQYF.

The chain combines TRBV2 with TRBJ1-2; D is undetermined. Germline V gene lookup returns CDR1 SNHLY and CDR2 FYNNEI. Between the trimmed V and J ends, which lost 8 bases and 13 bases, there was a span of 17 bases. The CDR3 consists of 11 residues. The CDR3 nucleotides are TGTGCCAGCTCGGTTCTGAGTGACTGCACCTTC. This sequence encodes CASSVLSDCTF.

This chain joins TRBV28 and TRBJ1-5; TRBD1 aligns across 9 bases. V lost 1 base and J lost 4; bases outside the gene matches: 20. CDR1 and CDR2 from the germline V gene are MDHEN and SYDVKM. The CDR3 is 21 amino acids. CDR3 in DNA: TGTGCCAGCAGTTTATTGGGGCCCCGTTTGTACGGGACAGGGAGGAATCAGCCCCAGCATTTT. This encodes CASSLLGPRLYGTGRNQPQHF.

V is TRBV27 and J is TRBJ2-1, with TRBD1 as a possible D gene (6 bases). The CDR3 contains 15 residues. V lost 8 bases and J 0 bases, leaving 14 bases between the germline ends. Germline CDR1 reads MNHEY; CDR2 reads SMNVEV (reference sequence). The CDR3 here is CASGQNPSSYNEQFF. The CDR3 DNA sequence: TGTGCCAGCGGACAGAATCCAAGCTCCTACAATGAGCAGTTCTTC.

This chain's CDR3 is CASKGQGERDTEAFF. As DNA, the CDR3 is TGTGCCAGCAAGGGACAGGGAGAACGGGACACTGAAGCTTTCTTT. The V gene is TRBV25-1, the J gene TRBJ1-1, with 9 nucleotides matching TRBD1. V was pared by 7 bases and J by 3 bases, with 9 bases of the junction left unmatched. This CDR3 region has 15 residues. Germline CDR1 reads MGHDK; CDR2 reads SYGVNS. Complete variable domain (other parts from reference TRBV25-1 and TRBJ1-1): EADIYQTPRYLVIGTGKKITLECSQTMGHDKMYWYQQDPGMELHLIHYSYGVNSTEKGDLSSESTVSRIRTEHFPLTLESARPSHTSQYLCASKGQGERDTEAFFGQGTRLTVV.

The chain combines TRBV4-1 with TRBJ1-1, with D unresolved. Between the trimmed V and J ends, which lost 3 bases and 5 bases, there was a span of 7 bases. The CDR3 loop spans 12 amino acids. Per germline, CDR1 MGHRA and CDR2 YSYEKL. The CDR3, as DNA: TGCGCCAGCAGCCAGACATTTACTGAAGCTTTCTTT. This codes for CASSQTFTEAFF.

A few counts support this clone. The CDR3: CASSQGARETQYF. The DNA of the CDR3 is TGCGCCAGCAGCCAGGGGGCCAGGGAGACCCAGTACTTC. The rearrangement joins TRBV4-1 to TRBJ2-5, with D maybe TRBD1 (6 bases). The germline V and J ends were trimmed by 3 bases and 5 bases, with 10 bases remaining between them. The CDR3 consists of 13 residues. Germline CDR1 and CDR2: MGHRA and YSYEKL.

V and J are TRBV13 and TRBJ1-1; TRBD1 agrees at 8 bases. Losses at the gene ends were 2 bases for V and 1 base for J; bases not matched to a gene: 3. The CDR3 covers 15 residues. CDR1 and CDR2 from the germline V gene are PRHDT and FYEKMQ (reference sequence). The CDR3 DNA reads as TGTGCCAGCAGCTTAAAAGACAGGGGGAACACTGAAGCTTTCTTT. It yields the protein CASSLKDRGNTEAFF.

The chain carries TRBV27 and TRBJ1-1; TRBD1 is a possible D gene (5 bases). Looked up from germline, CDR1 is MNHEY and CDR2 is SMNVEV (reference sequence). The V end was cut by 5 bases, the J end by 3 bases, with 10 bases between. This CDR3 comprises 13 residues. The CDR3: CASSIRADTEAFF. The CDR3 nucleotides read TGTGCCAGCAGTATCAGGGCAGACACTGAAGCTTTCTTT.

This chain connects TRBV2 to TRBJ2-2, with 9 bases that match TRBD1. Germline V gene sequence: CDR1 SNHLY, CDR2 FYNNEI. Germline trimming cut 4 bases from V and 6 bases from J; bases unmatched to any gene: 3. CDR3 size: 14 residues. This CDR3 is CASSGQGEPGELFF. The CDR3 DNA reads TGTGCCAGCAGTGGACAGGGGGAGCCCGGGGAGCTGTTTTTT.

The gene calls are TRBV4-3 and TRBJ2-7; TRBD1 matches at 7 bases. V lost 2 bases to trimming and J lost 4 bases; unmatched junction nucleotides: 11. The CDR3 is 16 residues long. Germline values: CDR1 LGHNA, CDR2 YSLEER. CDR3 sequence (DNA): TGCGCCAGCAGCCAAACCGGGACAGCCGTAGATTACGAGCAGTACTTC. Amino acids: CASSQTGTAVDYEQYF.

This clone has a single count. The sample carries other DNA sequences with the same CDR3. The rearrangement joins TRBV4-2 to TRBJ1-2, with 11 nucleotides matching TRBD1. Germline CDR1 reads LGHNA; CDR2 reads YNFKEQ. The CDR3 loop spans 17 amino acids. The ends lost 4 bases at V and 8 bases at J; junction bases unmatched: 15. The CDR3 nucleotides read TGTGCCAGCAGCCCCGACGGGACAGGGGGTCGGCTGAACGGCTACACCTTC. This translates into CASSPDGTGGRLNGYTF.

The rearrangement joins TRBV19 to TRBJ2-1, with 11 bases aligning to TRBD2. The trim removed 7 bases at V and 10 bases at J, leaving 15 bases unmatched. In germline, CDR1 is LNHDA, CDR2 SQIVND (reference sequence). The CDR3 contains 16 residues. CDR3 nucleotide sequence: TGTGCCAGTAAATGGTCCGGGACTAGCGGAAAGTGGGAGCAGTTCTTC. Translating it yields CASKWSGTSGKWEQFF.

V and J are TRBV25-1 and TRBJ2-5; possibly TRBD2 for D (5 bases). CDR3 length: 13 residues. With 0 bases removed from V and 13 bases from J, the gap between germline ends came to 15 bases. From germline, CDR1 is MGHDK and CDR2 SYGVNS. CDR3 residues: CASSEYHRDRSYF. The DNA of the CDR3 is TGTGCCAGCAGTGAATATCACCGGGATCGATCGTACTTC.

This clone came up once. The CDR3 DNA reads TGTGCCAGCAGTTTAGAGCGGGGTGGCACAGATACGCAGTATTTT. Encoded protein: CASSLERGGTDTQYF. The rearrangement uses TRBV28 and TRBJ2-3, with 7 positions matching TRBD2. From germline, CDR1 is MDHEN and CDR2 SYDVKM. The CDR3 length is 15 residues. Unmatched junction bases numbered 3, after V lost 2 bases and J lost 1 base.

The V and J genes are TRBV11-2 and TRBJ1-2; tentatively, D is TRBD1 (6 bases). Between the trimmed V and J ends, which lost 1 base and 0 bases, there was a span of 9 bases. This CDR3 contains 15 residues. The germline CDR1 and CDR2 sequences are SGHAT and FQNNGV. The CDR3 DNA reads as TGTGCCAGCAGCTTAGGGGGGACACCTAACTATGGCTACACCTTC. Amino acids: CASSLGGTPNYGYTF.

V and J are TRBV4-1 and TRBJ1-4, with 9 bases matching TRBD1. V lost 5 bases, J lost 0 bases, and 10 bases stayed unmatched. This CDR3 comprises 18 residues. CDR1 and CDR2 (germline): MGHRA, YSYEKL. The CDR3 region is CASSVPGQGPATNEKLFF. CDR3 nucleotides: TGCGCCAGCAGCGTCCCCGGACAGGGGCCTGCAACTAATGAAAAACTGTTTTTT.

In regard to this clone: This CDR3 is also generated by other DNA sequences in the sample. The CDR3 DNA reads TGTGCCAGCAGTTTGCGGGGCAATCAGCCCCAGCATTTT. It encodes CASSLRGNQPQHF. The J gene is TRBJ1-5, the V gene TRBV27; D not certain. Germline V gives CDR1 MNHEY, CDR2 SMNVEV (reference sequence). Trimming pared 3 bases from V and 2 bases from J, leaving 5 bases between. This CDR3 has 13 amino acids.

This clone was recorded once. V and J are TRBV5-1 and TRBJ1-1; weak D call: TRBD1 (6 bases). The CDR3 spans 12 residues. CDR1 and CDR2 from the germline V gene are SGHRS and YFSETQ. Trimming took 5 bases from V and 1 from J, leaving 6 bases between them. The CDR3 is CASRGANTEAFF. CDR3 in DNA: TGCGCCAGCAGGGGGGCGAACACTGAAGCTTTCTTT.

The chain combines TRBV5-8 with TRBJ1-5; 11 bases map to TRBD1. V was pared by 4 bases and J by 6 bases, with 9 bases of the junction left unmatched. This CDR3 comprises 16 residues. The germline V gene encodes CDR1 SGHTS and CDR2 YDEGEE. The CDR3 reads CASSRDRGGMGQPQHF. In DNA form, the CDR3 reads TGTGCCAGCAGCCGGGACAGGGGGGGAATGGGTCAGCCCCAGCATTTT.

The rearrangement joins TRBV11-2 to TRBJ1-5; D gene unclear. CDR3 length: 15 residues. Per the germline V gene, CDR1 is SGHAT and CDR2 is FQNNGV. V lost 1 base and J 1 base, leaving 8 bases between the germline ends. CDR3 protein: CASSLGELSNQPQHF. CDR3 nucleotides: TGTGCCAGCAGCTTAGGCGAACTAAGCAATCAGCCCCAGCATTTT.

This sequence joins TRBV11-2 and TRBJ1-3; D unclear. Germline values: CDR1 SGHAT, CDR2 FQNNGV. V was trimmed by 2 bases and J by 2 bases, leaving 10 bases between them. The CDR3 is 15 amino acids. CDR3 region: CASSLQSPPGNTIYF. CDR3 nucleotides: TGTGCCAGCAGCTTACAGTCGCCCCCTGGAAACACCATATATTTT.

This chain links TRBV7-6 with TRBJ1-5; D gene unclear. CDR3 length: 18 residues. Looked up from germline, CDR1 is SGHVS and CDR2 is FNYEAQ. Trimming shortened V by 1 base and J by 8 bases, and 24 bases separated the two germline ends. CDR3 DNA: TGTGCCAGCAGCTTAGAGTTATGGCGCGTTGGTGGGAGAAAGCCCCAGCATTTT. Translating it yields CASSLELWRVGGRKPQHF.

The V and J genes are TRBV6-5 and TRBJ2-2, with D unclear. This CDR3 spans 11 amino acids. Germline assignment: CDR1 MNHEY and CDR2 SVGAGI. V lost 7 bases, J lost 7 bases, and 7 bases lay in between. CDR3 coding DNA: TGTGCCAGCAAAATGAGCGGGGAGCTGTTTTTT. Protein: CASKMSGELFF.